These 30 T cell receptor beta chains came from one sample sequenced in a study of T cell repertoires in cytomegalovirus infection. Each CDR3 protein is one row after TCRdb ran MiXCR on the reads. The sample consists of some 180,000 distinct CDR3 sequences, roughly 17% of them appearing once. Source material: CD8+ T cells from PBMCs. These receptors were obtained from a human donor in good health (CMV status not recorded). Some clones in this sample may be carry-over from other donors' samples.

This clonotype was counted between two and nine times. V is TRBV27 and J is TRBJ2-6; no definite D call. V was cut by 6 bases and J by 0 bases, with 3 bases left in between. The CDR3 consists of 13 residues. CDR1 and CDR2 (germline): MNHEY, SMNVEV (reference sequence). CDR3 in DNA: TGTGCCAGCAGCCGCTCTGGGGCCAACGTCCTGACTTTC. It encodes CASSRSGANVLTF.

This clonotype showed up just once. The chain couples TRBV14 to TRBJ2-2; perhaps TRBD1 as D (6 bases). The CDR3 has 17 residues. Looked up from germline, CDR1 is SGHDN and CDR2 is FVKESK. V lost 0 bases and J lost 4, with 15 bases in between. CDR3 protein: CASSQEKAGVLTGELFF. The DNA for the CDR3 is TGTGCCAGCAGCCAAGAGAAGGCAGGGGTCCTCACCGGGGAGCTGTTTTTT.

This clonotype was seen a few times. J is TRBJ2-5 and V is TRBV28; possibly TRBD2 for D (6 bases). V lost 2 bases and J lost 6, with 19 bases in between. Germline CDR1 MDHEN, CDR2 SYDVKM. The CDR3 consists of 16 residues. As DNA, the CDR3 is TGTGCCAGCAGTTTAGTCGCGGGAACATTAGGACAGACCCAGTACTTC. It codes for CASSLVAGTLGQTQYF.

This chain connects TRBV20-1 to TRBJ1-5, with 7 bases fitting TRBD1. The germline V gene has CDR1 DFQATT and CDR2 SNEGSKA (reference sequence). The J segment lost 5 bases and the V segment lost 3 bases, leaving 7 bases of the junction unmatched. This CDR3 has 14 residues. CDR3 sequence reads: CSASLGQTHQPQHF. The CDR3 DNA sequence: TGCAGTGCTAGCTTGGGACAGACTCATCAGCCCCAGCATTTT.

This chain joins TRBV28 and TRBJ1-1; D remains unclear. V dropped 6 bases and J dropped 2 bases, with 13 bases sitting between them. Per the germline V gene, CDR1 is MDHEN and CDR2 is SYDVKM. The CDR3 sequence is 14 residues long. CDR3 in DNA: TGTGCCAGCAGATTAGGAGGGTCTAACACTGAAGCTTTCTTT. Its translation: CASRLGGSNTEAFF.

This clonotype was seen only a few times. The gene calls are TRBV7-6 and TRBJ1-2; TRBD1 might be the D (6 bases). The CDR3 covers 13 residues. V lost 4 bases, J lost 2 bases, and 8 bases lay in between. Germline CDR1 SGHVS, CDR2 FNYEAQ. As DNA, the CDR3 is TGTGCCAGCAGCTCCACAGGGAACTATGGCTACACCTTC. Protein sequence: CASSSTGNYGYTF.

This clonotype was seen repeatedly, ten times or more. This chain links TRBV6-2 or TRBV6-3 with TRBJ2-4; D remains ambiguous. V shed 7 bases and J shed 16 bases, with 17 bases lying between them. The CDR3 has 11 residues. Per germline, CDR1 MNHEY and CDR2 SVGEGT. This CDR3 reads CASNYGRVKYF. CDR3 bases: TGTGCCAGCAACTACGGACGGGTCAAATACTTC.

The chain couples TRBV11-2 to TRBJ2-7; 8 nucleotides line up with TRBD2. Trimming took 4 bases from V and 0 from J; bases not matched to a gene: 8. Germline V gene data show CDR1 as SGHAT and CDR2 as FQNNGV. The CDR3 spans 16 residues. The CDR3 DNA sequence: TGTGCCAGCAGCTCAGCGAGCGGGGGCGGCTCCTACGAGCAGTACTTC. It encodes CASSSASGGGSYEQYF.

V usage is TRBV20-1 and J usage is TRBJ1-1, with 8 bases lining up with TRBD1. Unmatched junction bases numbered 3, after V lost 3 bases and J lost 0 bases. The germline V gene has CDR1 DFQATT and CDR2 SNEGSKA (reference sequence). The CDR3 length is 14 residues. The CDR3 sequence is CSARDRDLNTEAFF. DNA of the CDR3: TGCAGTGCTAGGGACAGGGATCTGAACACTGAAGCTTTCTTT.

The V and J genes are TRBV30 and TRBJ2-1, with 7 bases identical to TRBD2. Germline CDR1 and CDR2: GTSNPN and SVGIG (reference sequence). J lost 4 bases, V lost 2 bases, and 11 bases had no gene match. CDR3 length equals 16 residues. Here the CDR3 reads CAWSKAGSALYNEQFF. The CDR3 coding sequence is TGTGCCTGGAGTAAAGCGGGGTCCGCTCTTTACAATGAGCAGTTCTTC.

This chain joins TRBV14 and TRBJ2-6; the match to TRBD2 covers 7 bases. J gave up 2 bases and V 3 bases, and 7 bases lay outside the gene matches. Germline V lookup: CDR1 SGHDN, CDR2 FVKESK. The CDR3 is made up of 17 amino acids. CDR3 loop: CASSHPWGGAGANVLTF. CDR3 coding DNA: TGTGCCAGCAGCCACCCCTGGGGGGGGGCTGGGGCCAACGTCCTGACTTTC.

The rearrangement links TRBV9 to TRBJ2-1; 7 bases fit TRBD2. The germline gives CDR1 SGDLS, CDR2 YYNGEE. The V and J ends lost 2 bases and 4 bases, in that order; junction bases with no gene match: 6. CDR3 size: 15 residues. CDR3 sequence reads: CASSVGGGKYNEQFF. In DNA form, the CDR3 reads TGTGCCAGCAGCGTTGGGGGGGGGAAGTACAATGAGCAGTTCTTC.

V and J are TRBV7-9 and TRBJ1-1, with D perhaps matching TRBD1 (5 bases). Germline values: CDR1 SEHNR, CDR2 FQNEAQ (reference sequence). V was trimmed by 8 bases and J by 3 bases, leaving 13 bases between them. The CDR3 is 13 amino acids. CDR3: CASRTPGDTEAFF. For the CDR3, the DNA is TGTGCCAGCCGGACACCGGGGGACACTGAAGCTTTCTTT. The variable domain in full, completed from reference TRBV7-9 and TRBJ1-1, reads DTGVSQNPRHKITKRGQNVTFRCDPISEHNRLYWYRQTLGQGPEFLTYFQNEAQLEKSRLLSDRFSAERPKGSFSTLEIQRTEQGDSAMYLCASRTPGDTEAFFGQGTRLTVV.

This chain links TRBV5-6 with TRBJ1-1; the match to TRBD1 covers 8 bases. This CDR3 has 14 residues. The ends lost 3 bases at V and 3 bases at J; junction bases unmatched: 4. Germline V CDR1 and CDR2: SGHDT, YYEEEE. CDR3 residues: CASSWTTGDTEAFF. The CDR3, as DNA: TGTGCCAGCAGCTGGACGACAGGGGACACTGAAGCTTTCTTT. The full variable domain, with the rest looked up from reference TRBV5-6 and TRBJ1-1, is DAGVTQSPTHLIKTRGQQVTLRCSPKSGHDTVSWYQQALGQGPQFIFQYYEEEERQRGNFPDRFSGHQFPNYSSELNVNALLLGDSALYLCASSWTTGDTEAFFGQGTRLTVV.

This clonotype was picked up a small number of times. The chain recombines TRBV27 with TRBJ1-1; D is uncertain. Per germline, CDR1 MNHEY and CDR2 SMNVEV (reference sequence). CDR3 length equals 16 residues. V was pared by 3 bases and J by 1 base, with 15 bases between. DNA for the CDR3: TGTGCCAGCAGTTTCTCGACGTATCCAGCGAACACTGAAGCTTTCTTT. This encodes CASSFSTYPANTEAFF.

This clonotype turned up a few times. The J gene is TRBJ1-5, the V gene TRBV7-2, with a weak D call TRBD1 (6 bases). Germline loops: CDR1 SGHTA, CDR2 FQGNSA. The CDR3 has 12 amino acids. V lost 5 bases and J lost 9, with 11 bases in between. CDR3 sequence reads: CASSKGGWPQHF. The CDR3 DNA reads TGTGCCAGCAGCAAAGGGGGATGGCCCCAGCATTTT.

This clonotype came up once. The chain is built from TRBV20-1 and TRBJ1-1; possibly TRBD1 for D (5 bases). The CDR3 runs 13 residues. Germline V gives CDR1 DFQATT, CDR2 SNEGSKA (reference sequence). Trimming cost V 5 bases and J 0 bases, with 10 bases left between them. In DNA, the CDR3 is TGCAGTGCTGGTGACAGCATGAACACTGAAGCTTTCTTT. This translates into CSAGDSMNTEAFF.

This clonotype was counted between two and nine times. The rearrangement uses TRBV6-5 and TRBJ2-7; TRBD2 agrees at 7 bases. The CDR3 loop spans 13 amino acids. Looked up from germline, CDR1 is MNHEY and CDR2 is SVGAGI. V gave up 4 bases and J gave up 0 bases; unmatched junction bases: 0. This CDR3 is CASSWDYSYEQYF. The CDR3 region has the DNA TGTGCCAGCAGTTGGGACTACTCCTACGAGCAGTACTTC.

The V call is TRBV7-2, the J call TRBJ1-6, with D perhaps TRBD1 (5 bases). The CDR3 covers 13 residues. V gave up 11 bases and J gave up 9 bases, with 17 bases separating them. Germline V lookup: CDR1 SGHTA, CDR2 FQGNSA. The CDR3 DNA sequence: TGTGCCGTACTCCCAGGGTATGGTTCACCCCTCCACTTT. Protein sequence: CAVLPGYGSPLHF.

This clonotype was detected a few times. The CDR3 protein is CASSPRTDSYEQYF. CDR3 coding DNA: TGTGCCAGCAGCCCCCGGACCGATTCCTACGAGCAGTACTTC. The chain carries TRBV9 and TRBJ2-7; D call uncertain. The CDR3 has 14 amino acids. Trimming stripped 4 bases from V and 1 base from J, with 12 bases between. From germline, CDR1 is SGDLS and CDR2 YYNGEE.

This clonotype was seen repeatedly, ten times or more. This chain uses TRBV7-2 with TRBJ2-1; D unresolved. There are 12 residues in the CDR3. The V end lost 4 bases, the J end lost 3 bases, and 4 bases lay between the germline ends. Germline V lookup: CDR1 SGHTA, CDR2 FQGNSA. CDR3 residues: CASSSRYNEQFF. The CDR3 nucleotides read TGTGCCAGCAGCTCTCGCTACAATGAGCAGTTCTTC.

This chain joins TRBV4-3 and TRBJ2-1, with TRBD2 identical over 9 bases. Germline-derived CDR1 and CDR2 are LGHNA and YSLEER. V gave up 0 bases and J gave up 5 bases; unmatched junction bases: 14. The CDR3 has 19 amino acids. The DNA for the CDR3 is TGCGCCAGCAGCCAAGATGAGGCACTGGAGCGGGGGGTCCACAATGAGCAGTTCTTC. The encoded protein is CASSQDEALERGVHNEQFF.

The rearrangement joins TRBV7-2 to TRBJ1-5; no firm D call. The germline CDR1 and CDR2 sequences are SGHTA and FQGNSA. Trimming left V 8 bases short and J 0 bases short, with 14 bases between. This CDR3 contains 15 residues. The CDR3 bases are TGTGCCAGCTCTCGGGAGCCGTATAGCAATCAGCCCCAGCATTTT. Its protein is CASSREPYSNQPQHF.

The chain has TRBV2 and TRBJ2-1; TRBD1 might be the D (5 bases). The germline V gene has CDR1 SNHLY and CDR2 FYNNEI. The CDR3 extends over 17 amino acids. V lost 6 bases and J lost 0, with 18 bases in between. The DNA of the CDR3 is TGTGCCAGCAGCGGTGGGGCGGAGACTCACTCCTACAATGAGCAGTTCTTC. Encoded protein: CASSGGAETHSYNEQFF.

This clonotype has more than one count but fewer than ten. The CDR3 nucleotides read TGTGCCAGCAGCTTAGGGACAGCCTCGGGCACTGAAGCTTTCTTT. It codes for CASSLGTASGTEAFF. V gene TRBV7-8 combines with J gene TRBJ1-1, with TRBD1 as a possible D gene (6 bases). CDR1 is SGHVS and CDR2 is FQNEAQ in the germline V gene. The V and J ends lost 1 base and 4 bases respectively, with 13 bases between them. CDR3 length: 15 amino acids.

The chain joins TRBV7-9 to TRBJ1-1, with 7 bases identical to TRBD1. Trimming took 6 bases from V and 2 from J; bases not matched to a gene: 9. CDR1 SEHNR and CDR2 FQNEAQ come from the germline V gene (reference sequence). The CDR3 totals 15 residues. In DNA form, the CDR3 reads TGTGCCAGCAGATCCCCAGGGGGACCTAACACTGAAGCTTTCTTT. Its translation is CASRSPGGPNTEAFF. Supplemented by reference TRBV7-9 and TRBJ1-1, the full variable domain reads DTGVSQNPRHKITKRGQNVTFRCDPISEHNRLYWYRQTLGQGPEFLTYFQNEAQLEKSRLLSDRFSAERPKGSFSTLEIQRTEQGDSAMYLCASRSPGGPNTEAFFGQGTRLTVV.

J is TRBJ2-7 and V is TRBV2; the D is unclear. Trimming took 9 bases from V and 3 from J, leaving 15 bases between them. CDR1 is SNHLY, CDR2 FYNNEI, per germline. The CDR3 sequence is 13 residues long. DNA of the CDR3: TGTGCCAGTGAAGGCCAGGTTCGCTACGAGCAGTACTTC. Translation: CASEGQVRYEQYF.

V usage is TRBV28 and J usage is TRBJ2-6, with TRBD1 matching 7 bases. Germline lookup yields CDR1 MDHEN and CDR2 SYDVKM. Germline trimming cut 6 bases from V and 0 bases from J; bases unmatched to any gene: 5. This CDR3 has 16 amino acids. The CDR3 is CASSWDSRSGANVLTF. The CDR3 coding sequence is TGTGCCAGCAGCTGGGACAGCCGCTCTGGGGCCAACGTCCTGACTTTC.

In this sample, this clonotype turned up many times. The chain carries TRBV7-2 and TRBJ1-2; D remains ambiguous. Germline V CDR1 and CDR2: SGHTA, FQGNSA. Trimming took 5 bases from V and 5 from J, leaving 18 bases between them. The CDR3 length is 15 residues. The CDR3 DNA sequence: TGTGCCAGCAGCGGGAAGGAGGGCAGAAAGTATGGCTACACCTTC. This translates into CASSGKEGRKYGYTF.

This clonotype has a handful of counts. The J gene is TRBJ1-1, the V gene TRBV28; possible D gene TRBD1, 5 bases. Trimming pared 2 bases from V and 1 base from J, leaving 14 bases between. The CDR3 has 16 amino acids. Per germline, CDR1 MDHEN and CDR2 SYDVKM. DNA for the CDR3: TGTGCCAGCAGTTTAGTTAGTGGGGGGACGAACACTGAAGCTTTCTTT. This codes for CASSLVSGGTNTEAFF.